A single TCR beta chain is shown here with its context. No antigen is known for it. Produced via immunoSEQ multiplex PCR; TCRdb's table is partial and in-frame only. The profile shows roughly 15,000 clones, roughly 90% of them singletons. This sample was taken from a study of T cell clonotyping in hematopoietic cell transplantation. General study points: Graft donor and pretransplant recipient Inverse Simpson Index values predicted broader posttransplant TCR diversity.

The CDR3 is 12 residues long. Per the germline V gene, CDR1 is LNHDA and CDR2 is SQIVND (reference sequence). V shed 8 bases, J shed 5 bases, and the junction held 4 bases outside the gene matches. The receptor was derived from a man between 45 and 60 years old in good health. Some clones in this sample may be carry-over from other donors' samples. This chain links TRBV19 with TRBJ1-1; TRBD1 matches at 8 bases. Specimen: peripheral blood mononuclear cells. CDR3 DNA sequence: TGTGCCAGTTCGACAGGGGAGACTGAAGCTTTCTTT. Translating gives CASSTGETEAFF. Supplemented by reference TRBV19 and TRBJ1-1, the full variable domain reads DGGITQSPKYLFRKEGQNVTLSCEQNLNHDAMYWYRQDPGQGLRLIYYSQIVNDFQKGDIAEGYSVSREKKESFPLTVTSAQKNPTAFYLCASSTGETEAFFGQGTRLTVV.